The TCR beta chain described here comes from a study of blood T cell repertoires in COVID-19. Turning to the study itself: From the United States, Italy and Spain came samples of acute and convalescent COVID-19. PBMCs, B-cell-depleted T cells, or T cells provided the cDNA or gDNA that made up the material.

Per the original methods: Amplification of reference gene primers was used by the study to estimate nucleated cell counts. The protocol was immunoSEQ multiplex PCR, while the TCRdb copy is restricted to in-frame clones and leaves out a portion. The V and J calls and the clone size are those of that table, but D and trimming were determined from the DNA. The sample carries 140,000 to 150,000 clones, 75% to 90% recorded once. The receptor comes from a woman aged 60 to 75 with active COVID-19. The material sequenced was peripheral blood.

CDR3: CASSLVAGLGTEAFF. The CDR3 coding sequence is TGCGCCAGCAGCTTGGTAGCGGGTTTGGGCACTGAAGCTTTCTTT. The chain is built from TRBV5-1 and TRBJ1-1; no clear D. Germline V CDR1 and CDR2: SGHRS, YFSETQ. This CDR3 contains 15 residues. V was trimmed by 0 bases and J by 4 bases, leaving 13 bases between them.